Listed below are T cell receptor beta chains from one sample, sequenced in a study of tumor-infiltrating T cells and Merkel cell polyomavirus. TCRdb keeps only in-frame clones here, not all; method: immunoSEQ multiplex PCR. The sample lists about 3,000 clones; around four fifths were seen once. The sequenced sample consisted of tumor tissue. These TCRs come from a man aged 50 to 60 with Merkel cell carcinoma. The CDR3 runs from the conserved cysteine through the conserved F or W.

TRBJ2-5 TRBV2 CASSLNNRETQYF
TRBJ1-1 TRBV6-1 CASSPLGEGTEAFF
TRBJ2-5 TRBV9 CASSVGTREWRVTQYF
TRBJ2-7 TRBV2 CASSGRVGGSYEQYF
TRBJ2-5 TRBV6-1 CASSPGLAWGETQYF
TRBJ2-4 TRBV19 CASSGALGQQVAKNIQYF
TRBJ1-1 TRBV4-3 CASSQVFEGNTEAFF
TRBJ1-2 TRBV9 CASSVGPLHGYTF
TRBJ1-3 TRBV15 CATSSPGRQGSSSVGNTIYF
TRBJ1-1 TRBV7-8 CASSLLRTANTEAFF
TRBJ1-5 TRBV4-1 CASSQDETYSRPQHF
TRBJ1-1 TRBV6-1 CASSETGQVTEAFF
TRBJ1-4 TRBV28 CASSPWLGLMEKLFF
TRBJ2-1 TRBV6-5 CASSYSLGGSGEQFF
TRBJ1-2 TRBV4-3 CASSQGRDWSYTF
TRBJ2-7 TRBV29-1 CSAVTHSHEQYF
TRBJ1-2 TRBV2 CASSERGVTAAYGYTF
TRBJ1-1 TRBV10-3 CAISERDRGPTEAFF